This TCR beta chain was observed in a study of vaccination and CD4 T cells after COVID-19. Study-level information: Convalescent patients, SARS-CoV-2 positive by nasal swab PCR, comprised some 10 mild cases and one severe case.

The treatment denotes: roughly 11-day PBMC culture with coronavirus spike peptide pools or control peptides (ViraFEST assay). Study-wide results and limits: Spike mono-reactivity was the property of 304 of 307 vaccine-specific clones in convalescent patients.

Trimming at V came to 3 bases and at J to 8 bases, leaving 9 bases not matched to a gene. CDR3 size: 13 residues. In germline, CDR1 is DFQATT, CDR2 SNEGSKA (reference sequence). The study sequenced cultured CD4+ T cell DNA using the Oncomine TCR Beta short-read assay. Cultures of CD4+ T cells served as the source for extracting genomic DNA. TCRdb passed the PCR reads through MiXCR, listing each CDR3 protein once. The data contain about 19,000 distinct CDR3 sequences, approximately 50% of them singletons. As concerns this clonotype: Its antigen is not identified.

The gene calls are TRBV20-1 and TRBJ1-2, with 7 bases matching TRBD1. The receptor was isolated from a human donor who had recovered from COVID-19. Material: CD4+ T cells from blood, cultured in vitro, obtained after SARS-CoV-2 vaccination. The CDR3 bases are TGCAGTGCTAGGACAGGGCCCGGCGAGGGCTACACCTTC. Translation gives CSARTGPGEGYTF.